This T cell receptor beta chain was sequenced for a study of cytomegalovirus exposure and HLA in healthy donors. Study overall: Of more than 350 genotyped donors, 65% to 85% clustered with self-reported Caucasian donors.

Study observations and caveats: Earlier analysis yielded a pattern in which most TCR beta V segments were productive about 87% or about 30% of the time. Later analysis identified a missense DCLRE1C variant that was linked to TCR beta V- and J-gene trimming. Associated with cytomegalovirus, according to the listing, were fewer than 200 TCR beta chains.

Regarding this clone: Its antigen is still unknown.

The junction had 4 bases not matched to a gene; V was cut back by 1 base and J by 1 base. CDR1 and CDR2 (germline): SGHTA, FQGNSA. CDR3 length equals 17 residues. Both 60 Vbeta primers and 13 Jbeta primers went into the PCR. Measured with immunoSEQ multiplex PCR; TCRdb has only the in-frame clones, and not every one. The data show just under 250,000 clones, about 81% seen once. This sequence originates from a woman between 40 and 55 years old in good health and CMV-seropositive. The chain links TRBV7-2 to TRBJ2-3; 11 bases line up with TRBD2. The sequencing input was PBMCs. The CDR3 is CASSLGLAGGRTDTQYF. The DNA of the CDR3 is TGTGCCAGCAGCTTAGGGCTAGCGGGGGGCCGCACAGATACGCAGTATTTT.